Given below is one T cell receptor (beta chain) in context. This receptor's antigen is unknown. Base qualities are not recorded, but no much larger clone differs from it by a single base. What the time point label conveys for this sample: baseline before first vaccination. Vaccinee samples came from UK trials COV001 and COV002, including a single-blind randomized controlled phase 2/3 trial of AZD1222 (ChAdOx1 nCoV-19) in healthy adults. For TCRbeta chain sequencing, PBMC samples from trial participants were taken at day 0 and at day 28 after the second dose. The CDR3 regions of human TCRbeta chains were analyzed by immunosequencing. The study's own analysis went as follows. TCRs in the repertoires were matched against a reference library of SARS-CoV-2-specific TCRs that had been generated with the MIRA antigen-specificity platform. Breadth was defined as the fraction of unique TCRs that were SARS-CoV-2-associated. Depth was defined as the fraction of total T cells that were SARS-CoV-2-associated. Using the MIRA data, every spike-specific TCR was mapped to the spike region that the TCR reacted to and assigned to either a CD4 or a CD8 class. Log10-transformed breadth and depth values were compared by one-way ANOVA with Sidak's multiple comparisons tests. TCRdb retrieved this table from immuneACCESS and kept in-frame rearrangements only. Not all clones are present; in checked studies, unresolved V genes account for under half, and no reason is known for the remainder. That table supplies the V and J calls and clone size; D and trimming were determined from the DNA. This sample has around 120,000 clones in its table, and about 90% of those were observed once. The ten most abundant clones make up roughly a tenth of the sample.

This sample stems from a study of T cell responses to AZD1222 COVID-19 vaccine (dated by TCRdb to the early 2020s). Some background on the complete study: AZD1222 recipients whose second dose came at about 4 weeks and those whose second dose came at about 12 weeks were combined into one group, since spike-specific TCR depth and breadth did not differ between the two schedules. TCR sequencing covered fewer than 250 trial participants: 200 to 220 given two doses of AZD1222 and approximately 26 given two doses of MenACWY control vaccine. Enrollment into the trials was organized by age into subgroups of 18-55, 56-69 and 70-plus years, and those subgroups contained roughly 140, 27 and 60 TCR-sequenced participants, respectively.

What the study reported, not specific to this receptor: Only five to seven AZD1222 recipients were SARS-CoV-2 seropositive at baseline, limiting conclusions about previously exposed vaccinees. Nearly half of unique spike-specific TCRs reportedly recognized epitopes outside regions mutated in the B.1.351 and B.1.1.7 variants. In the small 56-69-year group, the increase in depth fell short of significance, most likely because of low power. No day 14 peak-response samples were available, so repertoires were characterized only after the peak T cell response. Participants were mostly white British and included more females than males, and it was suggested by the authors that clonal diversity may have been underestimated. After two AZD1222 doses, both the breadth and the depth of spike-specific TCRs were significantly higher than at day 0 and than in MenACWY recipients. The whole spike protein was spanned by vaccine-associated CD4 TCRs, and dominant responses were seen in regions 160-218 and 743-854.

Inclusive of the bounding cysteine and phenylalanine, the CDR3 is 11 residues long. Only the CDR3 DNA is retained, 33 bases long and in frame from the first base. The germline V gene encodes CDR1 SGHDT and CDR2 YYEEEE. V drops 0 bases and J drops 8 bases, leaving 2 bases in between. The source is an adult in good health. Source: peripheral blood, taken on day 0 of AZD1222 vaccination. Here the chain combines TRBV5-6 and TRBJ1-4; the D gene cannot be named for sure. The sequenced DNA is TGTGCCAGCAGCTTGGGGGAAAAACTGTTTTTT. The resulting protein is CASSLGEKLFF.